The 14 T cell receptor beta chains listed next were all sequenced from one sample in a study of Graves' ophthalmopathy and Graves' hyperthyroidism. TCR beta CDR3 regions were amplified from RNA transcripts. HTBI-primed RT-PCR formed the first round, and a multiplex PCR formed the second. From the multiplex PCR reads, TCRdb called clonotypes with MiXCR, one entry per CDR3 protein. In the table there are a few hundred thousand distinct CDR3 sequences, 35% to 45% of which are singletons. The sequenced material came from peripheral blood or thyroid tissue (not recorded which). These receptors came from an adult man with Graves' hyperthyroidism.

The sample holds many counts of this clonotype. The chain joins TRBV7-8 to TRBJ1-3; the D is unclear. The CDR3 covers 16 residues. Germline V gene data show CDR1 as SGHVS and CDR2 as FQNEAQ. The V gene lost 5 bases and the J gene lost 3 bases, with 17 bases spanning the gap. The CDR3 DNA reads TGTGCCAGCAGCCGAAACCCTGCTCGAGGTGGAAACACCATATATTTT. Translated, it gives CASSRNPARGGNTIYF.

This clonotype was detected only a few times. The chain uses TRBV7-3 and TRBJ2-3, with 10 bases that match TRBD2. J gave up 3 bases and V 2 bases, and 5 bases lay outside the gene matches. The CDR3 loop spans 16 amino acids. Germline lookup yields CDR1 SGHTA and CDR2 FQGTGA. The CDR3 sequence is CASSLLAGAETDTQYF. In nucleotides, the CDR3 is TGTGCCAGCAGCTTACTAGCGGGAGCCGAAACAGATACGCAGTATTTT.

The chain links TRBV5-1 to TRBJ2-7; 9 bases agree with TRBD1. The CDR3 length is 14 residues. V trimming: 4 bases; J trimming: 7 bases; junction bases outside the gene matches: 9. CDR1 and CDR2 (germline): SGHRS, YFSETQ. This CDR3 reads CASSQGQGVREQYF. In nucleotides, the CDR3 is TGCGCCAGCAGCCAGGGACAGGGTGTAAGGGAGCAGTACTTC.

Regarding this clonotype: A much bigger clone sits one base away, suggesting this may be a read error. This chain joins TRBV7-9 and TRBJ2-7; the match to TRBD2 covers 8 bases. Looked up from germline, CDR1 is SEHNR and CDR2 is FQNEAQ (reference sequence). This CDR3 is 15 amino acids long. This chain's CDR3 is CASSLDSGTFYGQYF. CDR3 nucleotide sequence: TGTGCCAGCAGCTTAGATAGCGGGACCTTCTACGGGCAGTACTTC.

The chain combines TRBV12-3 or TRBV12-4 with TRBJ1-3, with D maybe TRBD1 (6 bases). The CDR3 is made up of 14 amino acids. V was cut by 5 bases and J by 2 bases, with 10 bases left in between. The CDR3 sequence: CASSIGGTGNTIYF. Here the CDR3 DNA reads TGTGCCAGCAGTATAGGGGGAACTGGAAACACCATATATTTT.

The chain couples TRBV10-3 to TRBJ1-2; D remains unclear. Germline-derived CDR1 and CDR2 are ENHRY and SYGVKD. V lost 10 bases, J lost 4 bases, and 19 bases lay in between. The CDR3 loop spans 14 amino acids. In DNA, the CDR3 is TGTGCCACGAGCCTAACAGCTGGGATCTATGGCTACACCTTC. Protein sequence: CATSLTAGIYGYTF.

The chain employs TRBV5-8 and TRBJ2-2, with TRBD2 identical over 16 bases. After removal of 8 bases from V and 5 bases from J, the junction contained 3 bases not matched to a gene. The CDR3 extends over 15 amino acids. Germline V gene lookup returns CDR1 SGHTS and CDR2 YDEGEE. For the CDR3, the DNA is TGTGCCAGGCAGGGACTAGCGGGAGGGACCGGGGAGCTGTTTTTT. Protein sequence: CARQGLAGGTGELFF.

Regarding this clonotype: A read error may explain this, as a much larger clone is one base away. V and J are TRBV7-9 and TRBJ1-4; 7 bases are a match to TRBD1. There are 14 residues in the CDR3. The V gene end was trimmed by 3 bases and the J gene end by 6 bases; junction bases not matched to a gene: 4. Looked up from germline, CDR1 is SEHNR and CDR2 is FQNEAQ (reference sequence). CDR3 nucleotide sequence: TGTGCCAGCAGCTTGGAGGGGGCGCATGAAAAACTGTTTTTT. Protein product: CASSLEGAHEKLFF.

The chain carries TRBV7-2 and TRBJ2-7; maybe TRBD2 (7 bases). This CDR3 is 18 amino acids long. The V gene's germline CDR1 is SGHTA and CDR2 FQGNSA. Trimming removed 5 bases at V and 0 bases at J, with 23 bases between. The CDR3 loop reads CASSPAGDWGAFSYEQYF. Written as DNA, the CDR3 is TGTGCCAGCAGCCCCGCGGGGGACTGGGGGGCGTTCTCCTACGAGCAGTACTTC. Complete variable domain (other parts from reference TRBV7-2 and TRBJ2-7): GAGVSQSPSNKVTEKGKDVELRCDPISGHTALYWYRQSLGQGLEFLIYFQGNSAPDKSGLPSDRFSAERTGGSVSTLTIQRTQQEDSAVYLCASSPAGDWGAFSYEQYFGPGTRLTVT.

This clonotype was picked up one time. The chain carries TRBV6-6 and TRBJ1-1; 8 nucleotides match TRBD1. Germline V gene sequence: CDR1 MNHNY, CDR2 SVGAGI (reference sequence). This CDR3 spans 15 amino acids. The J segment lost 1 base and the V segment lost 5 bases, leaving 6 bases of the junction unmatched. The CDR3 region has the DNA TGTGCCAGCAGTACTTCCGGGACAGGGAACACTGAAGCTTTCTTT. Translated: CASSTSGTGNTEAFF.

As regards this clonotype: Its ends do not fully match the called genes, so a read error is possible. The V gene is TRBV9, the J gene TRBJ1-3, with 8 nucleotides matching TRBD1. Germline V gene lookup returns CDR1 SGDLS and CDR2 YYNGEE. The CDR3 extends over 17 amino acids. The CDR3 region is CASSLLPGQDRGNTICF. The CDR3, as DNA: TGTGCCAGCAGCCTCCTTCCGGGACAGGATAGGGGAAACACCATATGTTTT.

This clonotype was observed many times. This chain connects TRBV10-3 to TRBJ2-2; possible D gene TRBD2, 5 bases. The CDR3 totals 15 residues. Per germline, CDR1 ENHRY and CDR2 SYGVKD. V was pared by 4 bases and J by 0 bases, with 9 bases between. CDR3 coding DNA: TGTGCCATCAGTGTATCGGGGACGAACACCGGGGAGCTGTTTTTT. This gives the protein CAISVSGTNTGELFF.

This chain connects TRBV10-2 to TRBJ1-5, with 7 bases matching TRBD1. V was clipped by 2 bases and J by 7 bases; unmatched bases: 2. The CDR3 consists of 13 residues. The germline gives CDR1 WSHSY, CDR2 SAAADI. CDR3 in DNA: TGCGCCAGCAGTGAGCAACAGGGGCAGCCCCAGCATTTT. Its translation is CASSEQQGQPQHF.

This clonotype was seen just once. The CDR3 loop is CASTGQGSYNEQFF. CDR3 nucleotides: TGTGCCAGCACGGGACAGGGCTCCTACAATGAGCAGTTCTTC. The chain has TRBV2 and TRBJ2-1; 9 bases fit TRBD1. Germline CDR1 is SNHLY and CDR2 is FYNNEI. Trimming took 7 bases from V and 0 from J; bases not matched to a gene: 1. There are 14 residues in the CDR3.